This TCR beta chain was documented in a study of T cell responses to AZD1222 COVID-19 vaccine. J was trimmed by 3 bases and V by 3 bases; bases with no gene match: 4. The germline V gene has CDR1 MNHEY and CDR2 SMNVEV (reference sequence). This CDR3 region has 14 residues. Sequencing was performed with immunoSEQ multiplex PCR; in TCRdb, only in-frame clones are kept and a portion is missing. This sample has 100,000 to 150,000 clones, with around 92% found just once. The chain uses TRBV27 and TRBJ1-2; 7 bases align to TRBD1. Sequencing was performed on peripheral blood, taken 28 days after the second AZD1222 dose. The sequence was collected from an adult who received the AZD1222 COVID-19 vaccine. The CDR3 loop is CASSLAGTDYGYTF. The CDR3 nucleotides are TGTGCCAGCAGTTTGGCCGGGACAGACTATGGCTACACCTTC.